This T cell receptor beta chain was profiled in a study of radiation and T cells in renal cell carcinoma. Study conclusions and caveats: From baseline, blood top tumor clonotypes peaked at 2 weeks post-radiation. Without pretreatment biopsies, baseline tumor clonotype presence was undetermined.

Time point indicated: blood 2 weeks post-SBRT. Regarding treatment: 15 Gy SBRT to primary tumor, nephrectomy 4 weeks later. Radiation-treated patients gave blood at baseline, week 2 and week 4. The method was immunoSEQ multiplex PCR; TCRdb's version includes in-frame clones alone and lacks a portion of them. Of tens of thousands of clones in the sample, around three quarters are singletons; the top ten hold roughly 7%. Per germline, CDR1 LGHNA and CDR2 YNFKEQ. The CDR3 spans 15 residues. Trimming left V 1 base short and J 0 bases short, with 9 bases between. With regard to this clone: Its antigen is as yet unknown.

This clonotype originated in a man aged 60 to 69 with renal cell carcinoma. The source material was blood, sampled from a patient whose treatment included radiotherapy and nephrectomy. The V and J genes are TRBV4-2 and TRBJ1-1; no firm D call. DNA for the CDR3: TGTGCCAGCAGCCAAGTTCTAAGGGTGAACACTGAAGCTTTCTTT. Amino acids: CASSQVLRVNTEAFF.